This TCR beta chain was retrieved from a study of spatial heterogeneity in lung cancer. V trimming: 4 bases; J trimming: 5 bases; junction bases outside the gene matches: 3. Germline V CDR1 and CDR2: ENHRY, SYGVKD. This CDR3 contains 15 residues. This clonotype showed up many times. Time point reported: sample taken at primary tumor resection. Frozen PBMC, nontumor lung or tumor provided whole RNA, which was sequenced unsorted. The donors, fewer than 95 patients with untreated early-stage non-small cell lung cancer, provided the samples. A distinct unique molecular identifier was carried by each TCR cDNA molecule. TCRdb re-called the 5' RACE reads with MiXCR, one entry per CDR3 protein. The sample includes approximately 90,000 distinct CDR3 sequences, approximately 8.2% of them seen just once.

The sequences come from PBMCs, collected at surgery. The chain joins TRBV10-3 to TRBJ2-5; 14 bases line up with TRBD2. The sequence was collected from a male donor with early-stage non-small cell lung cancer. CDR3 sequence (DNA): TGTGCCATCAGTGCCGGGACTAGCGGGGGTGAGACCCAGTACTTC. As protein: CAISAGTSGGETQYF.